This TCR beta chain was sequenced in a study of neurological immune-mediated disorders. V lost 5 bases and J 11 bases, leaving 13 bases between the germline ends. This CDR3 has 12 residues. A 10-nucleotide random UMI tagged transcripts in template-switch 5'RACE cDNA synthesis. Over 200 million TCR-beta sequences from 15-18 subjects were obtained in each sequencing run. One entry per CDR3 protein results from TCRdb running MiXCR on the 5' RACE reads. Of around 30,000 distinct CDR3 sequences in the sample, about 2.6% are singletons; the top ten hold 2% to 2.5%. Overall study results and limits: For the multiple sclerosis repertoire cluster, an association with any clinical or MRI feature was absent. No expanded-clone CDR3 amino acid sequence recurred across subjects, suggesting private TCR-beta repertoires.

Ten or more counts support this clonotype. The antigen is undetermined. The sequence was obtained from a woman aged 50 to 65 with multiple sclerosis. The sequenced sample consisted of PBMCs. The chain couples TRBV12-3 or TRBV12-4 to TRBJ2-4; D uncertain. CDR3 in amino acids: CASSPVPVVQYF. Written as DNA, the CDR3 is TGTGCCAGCAGTCCAGTCCCGGTGGTTCAGTACTTC.